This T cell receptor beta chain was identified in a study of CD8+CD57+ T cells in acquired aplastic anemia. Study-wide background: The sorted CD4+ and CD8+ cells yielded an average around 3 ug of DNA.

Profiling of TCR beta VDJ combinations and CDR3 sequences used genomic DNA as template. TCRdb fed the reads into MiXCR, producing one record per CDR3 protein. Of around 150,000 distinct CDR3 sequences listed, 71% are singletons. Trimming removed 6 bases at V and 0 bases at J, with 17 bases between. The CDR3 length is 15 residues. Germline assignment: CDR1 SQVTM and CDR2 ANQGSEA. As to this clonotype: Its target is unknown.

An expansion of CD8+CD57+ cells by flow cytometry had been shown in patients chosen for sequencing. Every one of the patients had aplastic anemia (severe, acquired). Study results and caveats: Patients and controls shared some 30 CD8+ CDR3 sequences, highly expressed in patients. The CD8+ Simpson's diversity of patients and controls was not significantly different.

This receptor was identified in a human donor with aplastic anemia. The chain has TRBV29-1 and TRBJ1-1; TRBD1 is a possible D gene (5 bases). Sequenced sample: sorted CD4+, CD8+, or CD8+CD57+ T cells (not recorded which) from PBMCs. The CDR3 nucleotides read TGCAGCGTCGCAATTCTTCGGGGGTTGAACACTGAAGCTTTCTTT. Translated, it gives CSVAILRGLNTEAFF.